Presented here are 20 T cell receptor beta chains from one specimen sequenced in a study of regulatory T cells in long-lasting Graves disease. Construction of TCR beta libraries relied on iRepertoire HTBI primers and on Arm-PCR targeting CDR3 regions. A single record per CDR3 protein comes from TCRdb applying MiXCR to the multiplex PCR reads. The sample includes 580,000 or so distinct CDR3 sequences, about 15% of them seen just once. Time point reported: newly diagnosed GD, antithyroid drugs for less than 3 months. After RNA was extracted from PBMCs, the TCR library was made from it. These data were also filed under a second study, of T cells in Graves' hyperthyroidism and ophthalmopathy.

The material was peripheral blood mononuclear cells (PBMCs), obtained at new diagnosis, from a patient treated with antithyroid drugs. Receptors were obtained from a man between 18 and 35 years old with Graves disease.

CDR3 bases: TGTGCCAGTAGTATGGCCCGGACAGGGATTAACTATGGCTACACCTTC. Translated, it gives CASSMARTGINYGYTF. The rearrangement joins TRBV19 to TRBJ1-2, with 8 bases matching TRBD1. The germline gives CDR1 LNHDA, CDR2 SQIVND (reference sequence). J was trimmed by 1 base and V by 3 bases; bases with no gene match: 7. CDR3 length equals 16 residues.

There are a few counts of this clonotype. This chain joins TRBV2 and TRBJ1-1, with 9 bases fitting TRBD1. The CDR3 extends over 15 amino acids. CDR1 is SNHLY and CDR2 is FYNNEI in the germline V gene. J lost 1 base, V lost 6 bases, and 6 bases had no gene match. This CDR3 is CASRDRGLGNTEAFF. CDR3 coding DNA: TGTGCCAGCAGGGACAGGGGCCTTGGGAACACTGAAGCTTTCTTT.

In its sample, this clonotype was seen many times. CDR3 in DNA: TGTGCCAGCAGTTTCCAGGACGGGGACTATAGCAATCAGCCCCAGCATTTT. Translated: CASSFQDGDYSNQPQHF. The rearrangement joins TRBV28 to TRBJ1-5; D is possibly TRBD1 (5 bases). Germline V gives CDR1 MDHEN, CDR2 SYDVKM. V was cut by 3 bases and J by 0 bases, with 15 bases left in between. This CDR3 is 17 amino acids long. Based on the CDR3 plus reference TRBV28 and TRBJ1-5, the full variable domain is DVKVTQSSRYLVKRTGEKVFLECVQDMDHENMFWYRQDPGLGLRLIYFSYDVKMKEKGDIPEGYSVSREKKERFSLILESASTNQTSMYLCASSFQDGDYSNQPQHFGDGTRLSIL.

This clonotype was counted once. The chain employs TRBV5-1 and TRBJ1-1; 8 nucleotides match TRBD1. CDR1 and CDR2 from the germline V gene are SGHRS and YFSETQ. J was trimmed by 1 base and V by 0 bases; bases with no gene match: 8. This CDR3 comprises 17 residues. The DNA for the CDR3 is TGCGCCAGCAGCTTGGTTCAGGGGGCGGGTCGGAACACTGAAGCTTTCTTT. Encoded protein: CASSLVQGAGRNTEAFF.

The chain carries TRBV28 and TRBJ2-7; D perhaps matches TRBD1 (6 bases). CDR3 length: 16 amino acids. Germline loops: CDR1 MDHEN, CDR2 SYDVKM. V was pared by 5 bases and J by 3 bases, with 20 bases between. The CDR3: CASSPAKDSVFYEQYF. CDR3 coding DNA: TGTGCCAGCAGTCCCGCCAAGGACAGCGTCTTCTACGAGCAGTACTTC.

The chain uses TRBV9 and TRBJ2-5; 7 bases map to TRBD2. The junction had 8 bases not matched to a gene; V was cut back by 4 bases and J by 5 bases. Germline V gene sequence: CDR1 SGDLS, CDR2 YYNGEE. This CDR3 has 14 residues. CDR3 in DNA: TGTGCCAGCAGCACGAGGAGGGAGGGGGAGACCCAGTACTTC. Translated, it gives CASSTRREGETQYF.

This clonotype was recorded many times. The chain uses TRBV2 and TRBJ2-5; D unresolved. Per the germline V gene, CDR1 is SNHLY and CDR2 is FYNNEI. V was clipped by 6 bases and J by 6 bases, with 11 bases between them. The CDR3 runs to 12 residues. CDR3 residues: CASREDGQTQYF. CDR3 nucleotides: TGTGCCAGCAGAGAGGACGGCCAGACCCAGTACTTC.

Only a few counts were recorded for this clonotype. The chain is built from TRBV9 and TRBJ2-2, with D perhaps matching TRBD1 (5 bases). The germline V and J ends were trimmed by 3 bases and 1 base, with 13 bases remaining between them. CDR3 length: 16 amino acids. The V gene's germline CDR1 is SGDLS and CDR2 YYNGEE. CDR3 loop: CASSAGQGGNTGELFF. The CDR3 DNA sequence: TGTGCCAGCAGCGCCGGACAAGGCGGGAACACCGGGGAGCTGTTTTTT.

This chain uses TRBV9 with TRBJ2-7, with D unresolved. The CDR3 runs to 14 residues. Germline V gives CDR1 SGDLS, CDR2 YYNGEE. V dropped 4 bases and J dropped 0 bases, with 11 bases sitting between them. CDR3 coding DNA: TGTGCCAGCAGCATATGGAATAGCTCCTACGAGCAGTACTTC. Protein product: CASSIWNSSYEQYF.

Concerning this clonotype itself: A read error is possible here, since a much larger clone lies one base away. The rearrangement uses TRBV12-3 or TRBV12-4 and TRBJ2-5; 8 bases are shared with TRBD1. CDR3 size: 15 residues. V was pared by 1 base and J by 0 bases, with 1 base of the junction left unmatched. The CDR3 region is CASSLVTGDQETQYF. DNA for the CDR3: TGTGCCAGCAGTTTAGTGACAGGGGACCAAGAGACCCAGTACTTC.

At least ten counts were recorded for this clonotype. This chain uses TRBV12-3 or TRBV12-4 with TRBJ2-7, with D possibly being TRBD1 or TRBD2 (5 bases each). V lost 6 bases and J 2 bases, leaving 11 bases between the germline ends. This CDR3 comprises 13 residues. The CDR3 DNA is TGTGCCAGCAGCAGAGGGGAGACCTACGAGCAGTACTTC. Translating it yields CASSRGETYEQYF.

This clonotype appeared many times. The chain combines TRBV7-2 with TRBJ2-3; 9 bases agree with TRBD2. CDR3 length equals 15 residues. The germline gives CDR1 SGHTA, CDR2 FQGNSA. V dropped 7 bases and J dropped 5; count of bases not matched to a gene: 10. CDR3 amino acids: CASTVAGGQGDTQYF. The CDR3 nucleotides read TGTGCCAGCACGGTCGCGGGAGGGCAGGGAGATACGCAGTATTTT.

This clonotype has at least ten counts. The germline gene is not matched at one end of the junction; a read error may be the cause. The rearrangement joins TRBV5-1 to TRBJ1-1; a possible D gene is TRBD1 (5 bases). CDR1 and CDR2 from the germline V gene are SGHRS and YFSETQ. This CDR3 has 14 amino acids. The CDR3 reads CASSTGTVNTEAFF. In nucleotides, the CDR3 is TGTGCCAGCAGCACCGGGACGGTGAACACTGAAGCTTTCTTT.

This clonotype was observed many times. CDR3 residues: CSATALRDRVYNEQFF. CDR3 coding DNA: TGCAGTGCTACTGCGCTCCGGGACAGGGTTTACAATGAGCAGTTCTTC. The rearrangement uses TRBV20-1 and TRBJ2-1; 9 bases align to TRBD1. The ends lost 4 bases at V and 4 bases at J; junction bases unmatched: 11. Germline V gene sequence: CDR1 DFQATT, CDR2 SNEGSKA (reference sequence). The CDR3 totals 16 residues.

About this clonotype: The junction differs from germline at one of its ends, possibly a read error. The chain couples TRBV7-3 to TRBJ2-1, with a possible D match to TRBD2 (5 bases). Germline CDR1 SGHTA, CDR2 FQGTGA. This CDR3 has 16 amino acids. CDR3 bases: TGTGCCAGCAGCTTGTCTGCTAGCAGAGACTACAATGGGCAGTTCTTC. This encodes CASSLSASRDYNGQFF.

This clonotype has a count of ten or more. V gene TRBV6-1 combines with J gene TRBJ2-2, with TRBD1 matching 8 bases. Germline CDR1 and CDR2: MNHNS and SASEGT. The CDR3 loop spans 16 amino acids. J lost 1 base, V lost 7 bases, and 8 bases had no gene match. DNA for the CDR3: TGTGCCAGCACCTCCCCCGGACAGGGGAACACCGGGGAGCTGTTTTTT. It translates to CASTSPGQGNTGELFF.

In its sample, this clonotype was seen many times. The chain recombines TRBV6-2 or TRBV6-3 with TRBJ2-5; D possibly corresponds to TRBD2 (6 bases). The V end was cut by 0 bases, the J end by 3 bases, with 17 bases between. Germline V gives CDR1 MNHEY, CDR2 SVGEGT. The CDR3 runs to 17 residues. CDR3 bases: TGTGCCAGCAGTTACTCGTTCGCGGCTAGCGTTGAAGAGACCCAGTACTTC. It encodes CASSYSFAASVEETQYF.

This clonotype was recorded many times. The genes are TRBV28 and TRBJ2-7, with TRBD1 as a possible D gene (6 bases). Per germline, CDR1 MDHEN and CDR2 SYDVKM. This CDR3 is 18 amino acids long. V lost 0 bases and J 2 bases, leaving 20 bases between the germline ends. The CDR3 loop reads CASSLWAGRGRGTYEQYF. In DNA, the CDR3 is TGTGCCAGCAGTTTATGGGCGGGCAGGGGACGAGGAACCTACGAGCAGTACTTC.

This clonotype came up a few times. The junction does not match germline at one end; this may be a read error. The V call is TRBV4-1, the J call TRBJ2-7; 11 bases line up with TRBD2. The germline V gene encodes CDR1 MGHRA and CDR2 YSYEKL. The CDR3 sequence is 19 residues long. The CDR3 DNA is TGCGCCAGCAGCCAATTTTTGGGACTAGCGGAAACCCGACCCTACGGGCAGTACTTC. Its protein is CASSQFLGLAETRPYGQYF.

This clonotype was seen a handful of times. The chain recombines TRBV30 with TRBJ1-3; TRBD1 might be the D (5 bases). This CDR3 region has 14 residues. Germline CDR1 GTSNPN, CDR2 SVGIG (reference sequence). With 1 base removed from V and 1 base from J, the gap between germline ends came to 8 bases. Here the CDR3 reads CAWSGGGSGNTIYF. In DNA form, the CDR3 reads TGTGCCTGGAGTGGGGGCGGTTCTGGAAACACCATATATTTT.